These 3 T cell receptor beta chains were all obtained from the same sample, sequenced in a study of lymphopenia after photon versus proton radiotherapy (dated by TCRdb to between 2018 and 2021). The protocol used for the library was the immunoSEQ multiplex PCR assay. Imported from immuneACCESS, the table was reduced by TCRdb to in-frame sequences with V and J called. These copies leave out some clones; in studies compared against another copy, an unresolved V gene accounts for under half, and the cause of the remainder is not known. The sample table records around 30,000 clones; about 91% of these occur just once. Around 7% of the sample goes to the ten largest clones. This material consisted of peripheral blood, taken from a patient treated with proton-based radiotherapy. The receptors derive from a woman between 65 and 79 years old with pancreatic cancer. Some clones in this sample may be carry-over from other donors' samples.

This clone was observed a single time. The chain employs TRBV19 and TRBJ2-1, with 11 bases fitting TRBD2. The CDR3 totals 16 residues. V was pared by 3 bases and J by 3 bases, with 4 bases of the junction left unmatched. CDR1 and CDR2 (germline): LNHDA, SQIVND (reference sequence). CDR3 nucleotide sequence: TGTGCCAGTAGTATTCCCGGGACTAGCGGCTACAATGAGCAGTTCTTC. Translating it yields CASSIPGTSGYNEQFF.

The V gene is TRBV7-2, the J gene TRBJ1-5; no clear D. This CDR3 contains 12 residues. Trimming cost V 1 base and J 5 bases, with 3 bases left between them. Germline V CDR1 and CDR2: SGHTA, FQGNSA. DNA for the CDR3: TGTGCCAGCAGCTTAGACTATCAGCCCCAGCATTTT. Its translation is CASSLDYQPQHF.

This clone showed up just a few times. The rearrangement links TRBV7-6 to TRBJ2-1; TRBD2 agrees at 7 bases. Germline values: CDR1 SGHVS, CDR2 FNYEAQ. Losses at the gene ends were 1 base for V and 5 bases for J; bases not matched to a gene: 8. The CDR3 is made up of 16 amino acids. The CDR3 sequence: CASSLGAAGADNEQFF. CDR3 DNA: TGTGCCAGCAGCTTAGGTGCCGCGGGAGCGGACAATGAGCAGTTCTTC. Full variable domain (outside the CDR3, taken from reference TRBV7-6 and TRBJ2-1): GAGVSQSPRYKVTKRGQDVALRCDPISGHVSLYWYRQALGQGPEFLTYFNYEAQQDKSGLPNDRFSAERPEGSISTLTIQRTEQRDSAMYRCASSLGAAGADNEQFFGPGTRLTVL.